The rows below give T cell receptor beta chains drawn from one sample of a study of blood T cell repertoires in COVID-19. Here immunoSEQ multiplex PCR was the method, and the copy in TCRdb shows in-frame clones only, minus some. The table lists around 250,000 clones, 80% to 85% of them singletons. Sequencing input: peripheral blood. Every receptor here comes from a man aged 45-65 years with active or convalescent COVID-19. The CDR3 runs from the conserved cysteine through the conserved F or W. Fields, in order: V gene, D gene, J gene, clone size, CDR3 protein, CDR3 DNA. The D gene is left open where the match is weak. Expanded clones are given a class, and other clones once, few, many or no size at all.

v_gene: TRBV7-2; d_gene: TRBD2; j_gene: TRBJ2-3; abundance: -; CDR3aa: CASSLFGGGAVTDTQYF; CDR3nt: TGTGCCAGCAGCTTATTCGGCGGGGGGGCCGTGACAGATACGCAGTATTTT
v_gene: TRBV6-5; d_gene: -; j_gene: TRBJ2-1; abundance: -; CDR3aa: CASSLWGVGEQFF; CDR3nt: TGTGCCAGCAGTTTATGGGGAGTCGGTGAGCAGTTCTTC
v_gene: TRBV11-3; d_gene: -; j_gene: TRBJ1-1; abundance: -; CDR3aa: CASSLGISGSAFF; CDR3nt: TGTGCCAGCAGCTTAGGCATCTCAGGCAGCGCTTTCTTT
v_gene: TRBV7-6; d_gene: -; j_gene: TRBJ1-4; abundance: -; CDR3aa: CASSLSPNRDEKLFF; CDR3nt: TGTGCCAGCAGCCTCTCGCCAAACAGGGATGAAAAACTGTTTTTT
v_gene: TRBV6-5; d_gene: TRBD1; j_gene: TRBJ1-1; abundance: few; CDR3aa: CASSLRQGGTEAFF; CDR3nt: TGTGCCAGCAGTCTTAGACAGGGGGGCACTGAAGCTTTCTTT
v_gene: TRBV18; d_gene: TRBD2; j_gene: TRBJ2-3; abundance: -; CDR3aa: CASSPGTSGGASTDTQYF; CDR3nt: TGTGCCAGCTCACCCGGGACTAGCGGGGGGGCTAGCACAGATACGCAGTATTTT
v_gene: TRBV7-9; d_gene: -; j_gene: TRBJ2-3; abundance: -; CDR3aa: CASSGGRFGADTQYF; CDR3nt: TGTGCCAGCAGCGGGGGCCGGTTTGGGGCAGATACGCAGTATTTT
v_gene: TRBV7-2; d_gene: TRBD2; j_gene: TRBJ2-1; abundance: -; CDR3aa: CASSYRTSGVLYNEQFF; CDR3nt: TGTGCCAGCAGCTATAGGACTAGCGGGGTACTCTACAATGAGCAGTTCTTC
v_gene: TRBV15; d_gene: -; j_gene: TRBJ1-6; abundance: -; CDR3aa: CATSRDKGRLWGPPLHF; CDR3nt: TGTGCCACCAGCAGAGATAAGGGCAGGCTTTGGGGGCCACCCCTCCACTTT
v_gene: TRBV5-4; d_gene: TRBD1; j_gene: TRBJ2-2; abundance: -; CDR3aa: CASSSPGTGAIEYNTGELFF; CDR3nt: TGTGCCAGCAGCTCCCCCGGGACAGGGGCGATCGAGTATAACACCGGGGAGCTGTTTTTT
v_gene: TRBV9; d_gene: -; j_gene: TRBJ1-2; abundance: -; CDR3aa: CASSVPQTGGHGYTF; CDR3nt: TGTGCCAGCAGCGTACCCCAGACGGGGGGGCATGGCTACACCTTC
v_gene: TRBV6-5; d_gene: TRBD1; j_gene: TRBJ1-1; abundance: few; CDR3aa: CASSYGGGRGAFF; CDR3nt: TGTGCCAGCAGTTACGGAGGGGGCCGGGGGGCTTTCTTT
v_gene: TRBV27; d_gene: TRBD1; j_gene: TRBJ1-5; abundance: -; CDR3aa: CASSRDRGNQPQHF; CDR3nt: TGTGCCAGCAGTAGGGACAGGGGAAATCAGCCCCAGCATTTT
v_gene: TRBV9; d_gene: TRBD2; j_gene: TRBJ2-2; abundance: once; CDR3aa: CASSLRTSGAPGELFF; CDR3nt: TGTGCCAGCAGCCTCCGGACTAGCGGGGCCCCCGGGGAGCTGTTTTTT
v_gene: TRBV7-8; d_gene: TRBD1; j_gene: TRBJ1-6; abundance: -; CDR3aa: CASSGRMDRVSRNSPLHF; CDR3nt: TGTGCCAGCAGCGGACGTATGGACAGGGTCAGTCGCAATTCACCCCTCCACTTT
v_gene: TRBV28; d_gene: TRBD2; j_gene: TRBJ2-7; abundance: -; CDR3aa: CASRTSGGTYEQYF; CDR3nt: TGTGCCAGCAGGACTAGCGGGGGGACATACGAGCAGTACTTC
v_gene: TRBV13; d_gene: -; j_gene: TRBJ2-7; abundance: -; CDR3aa: CASSRPPGDATEQYF; CDR3nt: TGTGCCAGCAGCCGCCCCCCGGGGGATGCCACCGAGCAGTACTTC
v_gene: TRBV3-1/TRBV3-2; d_gene: TRBD1; j_gene: TRBJ1-1; abundance: -; CDR3aa: CASRPTGARGFF; CDR3nt: TGTGCCAGCAGGCCGACAGGGGCTAGAGGTTTCTTT
v_gene: TRBV30; d_gene: TRBD1; j_gene: TRBJ1-2; abundance: -; CDR3aa: CAGEGGGGYTF; CDR3nt: TGTGCCGGGGAAGGGGGCGGTGGCTACACCTTC
v_gene: TRBV27; d_gene: TRBD1; j_gene: TRBJ1-6; abundance: once; CDR3aa: CASSLRPFSGGKEVPLHF; CDR3nt: TGTGCCAGCAGTTTACGGCCCTTTTCAGGGGGCAAAGAGGTACCCCTCCACTTT